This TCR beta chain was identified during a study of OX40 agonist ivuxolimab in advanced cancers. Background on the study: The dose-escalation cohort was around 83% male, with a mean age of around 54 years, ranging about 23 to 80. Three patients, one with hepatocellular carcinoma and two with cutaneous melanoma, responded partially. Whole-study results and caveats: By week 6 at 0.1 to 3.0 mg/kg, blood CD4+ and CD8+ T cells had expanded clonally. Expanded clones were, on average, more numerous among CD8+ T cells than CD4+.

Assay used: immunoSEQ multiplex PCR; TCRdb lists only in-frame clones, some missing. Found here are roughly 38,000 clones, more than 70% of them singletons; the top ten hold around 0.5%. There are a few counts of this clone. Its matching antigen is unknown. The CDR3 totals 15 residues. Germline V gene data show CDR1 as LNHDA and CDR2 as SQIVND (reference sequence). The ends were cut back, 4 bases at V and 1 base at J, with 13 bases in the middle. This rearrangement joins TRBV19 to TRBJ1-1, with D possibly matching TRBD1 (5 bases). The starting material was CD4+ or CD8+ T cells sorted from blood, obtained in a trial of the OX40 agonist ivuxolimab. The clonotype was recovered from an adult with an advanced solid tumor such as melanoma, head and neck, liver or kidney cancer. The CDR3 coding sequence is TGTGCCAGTAGTACTCCGACAGAAAAGAACACTGAAGCTTTCTTT. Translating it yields CASSTPTEKNTEAFF.